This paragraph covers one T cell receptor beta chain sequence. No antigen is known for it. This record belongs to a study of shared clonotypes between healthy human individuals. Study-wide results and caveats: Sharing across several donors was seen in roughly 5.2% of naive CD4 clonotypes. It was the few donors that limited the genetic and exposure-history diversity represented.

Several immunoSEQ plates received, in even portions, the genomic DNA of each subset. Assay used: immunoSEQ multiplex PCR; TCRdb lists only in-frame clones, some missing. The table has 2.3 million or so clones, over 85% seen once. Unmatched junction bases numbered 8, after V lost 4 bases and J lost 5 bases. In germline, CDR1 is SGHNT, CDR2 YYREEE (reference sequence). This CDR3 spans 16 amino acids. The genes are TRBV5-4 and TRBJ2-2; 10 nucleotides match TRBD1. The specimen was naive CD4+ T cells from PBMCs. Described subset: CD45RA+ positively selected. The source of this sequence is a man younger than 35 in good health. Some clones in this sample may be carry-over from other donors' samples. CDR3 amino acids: CASSPGRQGATGELFF. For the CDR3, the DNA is TGTGCCAGCAGCCCGGGCCGACAGGGGGCGACCGGGGAGCTGTTTTTT.